The TCR beta chain under discussion was sequenced for a study of T-cell reconstitution after alpha-beta-depleted transplantation in children. In the case of this clonotype: The antigen is not known.

For TCRbeta, the library was prepared with unique molecular identifiers. TCRdb re-analysed the PCR reads in MiXCR, keeping a single row per CDR3 protein. The sample lists about 300,000 distinct CDR3 sequences; around 9.1% were seen once. General study results and limits: It was reported that alpha-beta T cells came from several hundred expanded graft clones (about two months after transplant). Hyperexpanded clones declined; after one year, newly produced T cells mostly supplied diversity.

The CDR3 runs to 14 residues. The V end was cut by 5 bases, the J end by 0 bases, with 11 bases between. CDR1 and CDR2 (germline): SGHVS, FQNEAQ. The TCR originated in a boy under three years old with acute myeloid leukemia, due to receive a stem cell transplant. The V and J genes are TRBV7-8 and TRBJ2-7; possible D gene TRBD1, 5 bases. The specimen was PBMCs, collected before TCRalphabeta/CD19-depleted stem cell transplant. The CDR3 DNA reads TGTGCCAGCAGCCCCCAGGGAAACTCCTACGAGCAGTACTTC. Translating gives CASSPQGNSYEQYF. Based on the CDR3 plus reference TRBV7-8 and TRBJ2-7, the full variable domain is GAGVSQSPRYKVAKRGQDVALRCDPISGHVSLFWYQQALGQGPEFLTYFQNEAQLDKSGLPSDRFFAERPEGSVSTLKIQRTQQEDSAVYLCASSPQGNSYEQYFGPGTRLTVT.